A single sample is the source of the 11 T cell receptor beta chains below, sequenced in a study of blood T cells in healthy people across ages. For the second PCR, which ran for roughly 7 to 11 cycles, a sample-barcoded 5' primer and a J-beta primer mix were used. Each CDR3 protein is one row after TCRdb ran MiXCR on the 5' RACE reads. The sample lists 1.5 million to 2 million distinct CDR3 sequences; around 48% were seen once. Sequencing was carried out using blood. These receptors were collected from a woman aged 40 to 49 in good health.

The rearrangement joins TRBV20-1 to TRBJ2-1, with D perhaps matching TRBD2 (5 bases). Germline CDR1 and CDR2: DFQATT and SNEGSKA (reference sequence). V shed 3 bases and J shed 9 bases, with 15 bases lying between them. This CDR3 has 13 residues. CDR3 nucleotides: TGCAGTGCTAGGCGCCGGCTCCGGGGTGAGCAGTTCTTC. Translating gives CSARRRLRGEQFF.

The chain couples TRBV5-1 to TRBJ2-3; 11 bases align to TRBD2. Losses at the gene ends were 4 bases for V and 4 bases for J; bases not matched to a gene: 5. Per the germline V gene, CDR1 is SGHRS and CDR2 is YFSETQ. The CDR3 length is 15 residues. The CDR3 region is CASSELAGVADTQYF. CDR3 in DNA: TGCGCCAGCAGCGAACTAGCGGGGGTGGCAGATACGCAGTATTTT.

CDR3 loop: CSVASGGGYTF. DNA for the CDR3: TGCAGCGTTGCGTCAGGGGGTGGCTACACCTTC. V usage is TRBV29-1 and J usage is TRBJ1-2, with 7 bases that match TRBD1. CDR3 length: 11 residues. The germline V gene has CDR1 SQVTM and CDR2 ANQGSEA. V gave up 4 bases and J gave up 7 bases; unmatched junction bases: 3.

The J gene is TRBJ2-3, the V gene TRBV3-1; D gene ambiguous. This CDR3 contains 14 residues. Trimming pared 3 bases from V and 4 bases from J, leaving 11 bases between. From germline, CDR1 is LGHDT and CDR2 YNNKEL (reference sequence). The CDR3 spells CASSHRLYADTQYF. Written as DNA, the CDR3 is TGTGCCAGCAGCCATCGCCTATACGCAGATACGCAGTATTTT.

Concerning this clonotype itself: No conserved phenylalanine or tryptophan is present at the end of the CDR3, so a read error is the likely explanation. V and J are TRBV14 and TRBJ2-7; possible D gene TRBD2, 6 bases. The better agreement between TRBJ2-5 and the DNA end casts doubt on the J call. There are 14 residues in the CDR3. Germline lookup yields CDR1 SGHDN and CDR2 FVKESK. The CDR3 here is CASSQEGARGTQYI. DNA for the CDR3: TGTGCCAGCAGCCAAGAAGGGGCGCGGGGGACCCAGTACATC.

The rearrangement joins TRBV20-1 to TRBJ2-5; D is possibly TRBD2 (6 bases). Germline V gene sequence: CDR1 DFQATT, CDR2 SNEGSKA (reference sequence). The V end was cut by 2 bases, the J end by 5 bases, with 21 bases between. The CDR3 runs to 16 residues. The CDR3, as DNA: TGCAGTGCTAGATATGCCCCGACTAAAAGCGGGGAGACCCAGTACTTC. Its protein is CSARYAPTKSGETQYF.

The V gene is TRBV20-1, the J gene TRBJ2-3, with TRBD1 matching 7 bases. CDR1 is DFQATT and CDR2 is SNEGSKA in the germline V gene (reference sequence). The CDR3 contains 16 residues. Unmatched junction bases numbered 7, after V lost 0 bases and J lost 1 base. CDR3 protein: CSARDLRGLGTDTQYF. In DNA form, the CDR3 reads TGCAGTGCTAGAGATCTAAGGGGGCTTGGCACAGATACGCAGTATTTT.

This chain joins TRBV19 and TRBJ2-1; either TRBD1 or TRBD2 may fit D (5 bases each). V lost 1 base and J lost 5, with 12 bases in between. Germline V gene lookup returns CDR1 LNHDA and CDR2 SQIVND (reference sequence). This CDR3 comprises 15 residues. The CDR3 loop is CASSIAWDRNNEQFF. The CDR3 DNA reads as TGTGCCAGTAGTATAGCTTGGGACCGCAACAATGAGCAGTTCTTC.

V gene TRBV5-6 combines with J gene TRBJ1-2; a possible D gene is TRBD1 (5 bases). V was trimmed by 4 bases and J by 2 bases, leaving 21 bases between them. The V gene's germline CDR1 is SGHDT and CDR2 YYEEEE. The CDR3 totals 17 residues. The CDR3 nucleotides are TGTGCCAGCAGCCAGGGACTGTTCGGCCCAGCCAACTATGGCTACACCTTC. Translating it yields CASSQGLFGPANYGYTF.

This clonotype was detected a few times. V is TRBV20-1 and J is TRBJ2-7; TRBD1 agrees at 7 bases. The CDR3 runs to 14 residues. Germline V gene sequence: CDR1 DFQATT, CDR2 SNEGSKA (reference sequence). Losses at the gene ends were 6 bases for V and 6 bases for J; bases not matched to a gene: 14. In nucleotides, the CDR3 is TGCAGTGCGCAAATCGGGACAGTGGGGGTCGAGCAGTACTTC. Translation gives CSAQIGTVGVEQYF.

The chain combines TRBV20-1 with TRBJ2-1; 8 bases are shared with TRBD1. The CDR3 length is 16 residues. CDR1 is DFQATT, CDR2 SNEGSKA, per germline (reference sequence). After removal of 5 bases from V and 8 bases from J, the junction contained 17 bases not matched to a gene. The CDR3 nucleotides read TGCAGTGCTCCCCAACGGGAGAGACAGGGGAGGCATGAGCAGTTCTTC. Translating gives CSAPQRERQGRHEQFF.